The next 11 T cell receptor beta chains were all read from a single sample in a study of shared clonotypes between healthy human individuals. Measured with immunoSEQ multiplex PCR; TCRdb has only the in-frame clones, and not every one. The table includes some 500,000 clones, 70% to 85% detected once. The specimen sequenced was PBMCs. Receptors originate from a woman between 35 and 50 years old in good health. Some clones in this sample may be carry-over from other donors' samples.

This chain links TRBV7-2 with TRBJ1-2, with D possibly matching TRBD1 (5 bases). V was shortened by 6 bases and J by 3 bases, with 14 bases between the two germline ends. Germline loops: CDR1 SGHTA, CDR2 FQGNSA. The CDR3 length is 14 residues. The CDR3 nucleotides read TGTGCCAGCAGTACAATCGGGGGTGACTATGGCTACACCTTC. This encodes CASSTIGGDYGYTF. Looking up the rest from reference TRBV7-2 and TRBJ1-2 gives the full variable domain: GAGVSQSPSNKVTEKGKDVELRCDPISGHTALYWYRQSLGQGLEFLIYFQGNSAPDKSGLPSDRFSAERTGGSVSTLTIQRTQQEDSAVYLCASSTIGGDYGYTFGSGTRLTVV.

V usage is TRBV7-2 and J usage is TRBJ1-5; D unresolved. Trimming took off 5 bases at V and 4 bases at J, with 15 bases between the two ends. The CDR3 loop spans 15 amino acids. Germline lookup yields CDR1 SGHTA and CDR2 FQGNSA. The CDR3 DNA sequence: TGTGCCAGCAGCCCCAATGGGTTTGGGAATCAGCCCCAGCATTTT. Its protein is CASSPNGFGNQPQHF.

V and J are TRBV6-5 and TRBJ2-5; possible D gene TRBD2, 6 bases. CDR1 is MNHEY, CDR2 SVGAGI, per germline. Trimming shortened V by 2 bases and J by 10 bases, and 20 bases separated the two germline ends. The CDR3 spans 15 residues. CDR3 in amino acids: CASSYVHPSGVVQYF. In DNA, the CDR3 is TGTGCCAGCAGTTACGTACACCCCTCGGGAGTGGTCCAGTACTTC.

This clone was detected many times. The chain recombines TRBV18 with TRBJ2-5; possibly TRBD1 for D (7 bases). The CDR3 extends over 14 amino acids. Deletions cut 5 bases from V and 2 bases from J, with 12 bases between. Germline CDR1 and CDR2: KGHSH and LQKENI. CDR3 protein: CASSGGTVQETQYF. CDR3 bases: TGTGCCAGCTCAGGCGGGACAGTACAAGAGACCCAGTACTTC.

The chain joins TRBV29-1 to TRBJ1-1; a weak D match, TRBD1 (6 bases). In germline, CDR1 is SQVTM, CDR2 ANQGSEA. V shed 5 bases and J shed 5 bases, with 15 bases lying between them. The CDR3 runs to 13 residues. The CDR3 is CSVTADSLTEAFF. CDR3 sequence (DNA): TGCAGCGTTACCGCGGACAGCTTAACTGAAGCTTTCTTT.

In its sample, this clone was seen once. The V and J genes are TRBV5-5 and TRBJ2-3; 13 nucleotides agree with TRBD2. Trimming cost V 0 bases and J 4 bases; bases outside gene matches: 8. The CDR3 is 18 amino acids. Looked up from germline, CDR1 is SGHKS and CDR2 is YYEKEE (reference sequence). The DNA of the CDR3 is TGTGCCAGCAGCTTGGCGGGACTAGCGGGACCAGGCGCAGATACGCAGTATTTT. It is translated as CASSLAGLAGPGADTQYF.

This clone was seen only a few times. V usage is TRBV4-1 and J usage is TRBJ1-1; no definite D call. V was pared by 0 bases and J by 10 bases, with 12 bases between. In germline, CDR1 is MGHRA, CDR2 YSYEKL. The CDR3 is 13 residues long. Here the CDR3 DNA reads TGCGCCAGCAGCCAAGACGAAGGGCAGAGAGCTTTCTTT. Translation: CASSQDEGQRAFF.

The chain is built from TRBV18 and TRBJ2-5; D is uncertain. The V and J ends lost 4 bases and 5 bases respectively, with 11 bases between them. The CDR3 loop spans 13 amino acids. In germline, CDR1 is KGHSH, CDR2 LQKENI. As DNA, the CDR3 is TGTGCCAGCTCACGGGCAACATTGGAGACCCAGTACTTC. Translated: CASSRATLETQYF.

The sample holds a few counts of this clone. The chain has TRBV7-2 and TRBJ2-5; D perhaps matches TRBD2 (6 bases). The CDR3 is 14 residues long. Trimming left V 6 bases short and J 1 base short, with 12 bases between. Per germline, CDR1 SGHTA and CDR2 FQGNSA. CDR3 region: CASSSGGFQETQYF. The CDR3 DNA sequence: TGTGCCAGCAGTTCTGGGGGGTTCCAAGAGACCCAGTACTTC.

The chain recombines TRBV5-1 with TRBJ2-1, with TRBD2 identical over 7 bases. The V gene's germline CDR1 is SGHRS and CDR2 YFSETQ. Unmatched junction bases numbered 11, after V lost 4 bases and J lost 4 bases. The CDR3 spans 16 residues. The CDR3 loop is CASSRPSGLNYNEQFF. CDR3 DNA sequence: TGCGCCAGCAGCCGCCCTAGCGGTCTGAATTACAATGAGCAGTTCTTC.

The chain links TRBV27 to TRBJ2-3, with 9 nucleotides matching TRBD1. Germline CDR1 is MNHEY and CDR2 is SMNVEV (reference sequence). This CDR3 contains 16 residues. V lost 6 bases to trimming and J lost 8 bases; unmatched junction nucleotides: 15. The CDR3 region is CASRTSGTGMVGTQYF. Here the CDR3 DNA reads TGTGCCAGCAGAACATCCGGGACAGGGATGGTCGGTACGCAGTATTTT.